This entry is about one T cell receptor beta chain. Antigen specificity is unknown. The CDR3 length is 14 residues. V shed 4 bases and J shed 1 base, with 8 bases lying between them. The germline V gene encodes CDR1 LGHNT and CDR2 FRNRAP. Assay used: immunoSEQ multiplex PCR; TCRdb lists only in-frame clones, some missing. The table includes approximately 30,000 clones, approximately 83% detected once. This sample stems from a study of vaccination effects on CD4 cells after COVID-19. After expansion with viral peptide pools in the ViraFEST assay, antigen-specific CD4+ T cells were sequenced. Investigators separated out CD4+ T cells once about 10 days of culture had passed. It was two doses of either the BNT162b2 or mRNA-1273 vaccine that participants received. IL-2 at 9 to 10 IU/ml and peptides at approximately 9.5 ug/ml were added to cultured PBMC, around 2.2 million per well. Days 3 and 7 saw half the medium replaced with IL-2 medium.

The rearrangement uses TRBV12-5 and TRBJ1-3, with D perhaps TRBD1 (6 bases). The sequencing here drew on CD4+ T cells from PBMCs cultured with HCoV-NL63 spike peptides, taken after COVID-19 vaccination. This TCR came from a human donor who received a COVID-19 vaccine. Some clones in this sample may be carry-over from other donors' samples. DNA of the CDR3: TGTGCTAGTGGTTCGGACAGATCTGGAAACACCATATATTTT. As protein: CASGSDRSGNTIYF.